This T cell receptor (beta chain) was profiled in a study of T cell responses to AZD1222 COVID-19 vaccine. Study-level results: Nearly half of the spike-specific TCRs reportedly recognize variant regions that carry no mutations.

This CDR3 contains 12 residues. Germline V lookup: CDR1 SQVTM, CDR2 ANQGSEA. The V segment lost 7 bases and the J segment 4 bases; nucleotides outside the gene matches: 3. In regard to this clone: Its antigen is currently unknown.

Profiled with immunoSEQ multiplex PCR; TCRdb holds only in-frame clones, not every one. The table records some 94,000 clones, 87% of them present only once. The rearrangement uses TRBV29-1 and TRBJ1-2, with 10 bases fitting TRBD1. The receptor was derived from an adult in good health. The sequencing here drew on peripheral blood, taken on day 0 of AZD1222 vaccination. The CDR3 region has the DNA TGCAGCGCTCGGACAGGGGGCTATGGCTACACCTTC. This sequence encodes CSARTGGYGYTF.